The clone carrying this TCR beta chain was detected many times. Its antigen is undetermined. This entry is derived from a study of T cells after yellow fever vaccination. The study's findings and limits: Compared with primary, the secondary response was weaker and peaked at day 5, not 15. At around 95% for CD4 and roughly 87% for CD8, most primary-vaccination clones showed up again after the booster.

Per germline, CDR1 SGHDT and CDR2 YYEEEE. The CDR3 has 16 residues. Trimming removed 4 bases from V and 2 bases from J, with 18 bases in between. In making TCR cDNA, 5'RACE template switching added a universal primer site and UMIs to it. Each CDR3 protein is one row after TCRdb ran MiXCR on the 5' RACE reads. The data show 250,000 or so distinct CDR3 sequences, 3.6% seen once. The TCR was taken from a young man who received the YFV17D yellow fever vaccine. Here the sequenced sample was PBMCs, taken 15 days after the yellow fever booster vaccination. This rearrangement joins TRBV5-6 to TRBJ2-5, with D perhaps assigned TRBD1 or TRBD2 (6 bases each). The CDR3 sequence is CASSDYGGPGQETQYF. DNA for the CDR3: TGTGCCAGCAGCGACTACGGGGGCCCGGGGCAAGAGACCCAGTACTTC.